The clone carrying this TCR beta chain was detected only a few times. The antigen remains undetermined. V shed 5 bases and J 4 bases; nucleotides not matched to a gene: 7. The V gene's germline CDR1 is MDHEN and CDR2 SYDVKM. The CDR3 sequence is 16 residues long. A second roughly 7 to 12 cycle PCR used barcoded and J-beta primers. MiXCR was run by TCRdb on the 5' RACE reads, yielding one entry per CDR3 protein. There are fewer than 800,000 distinct CDR3 sequences in the sample; 25% occur only once, and under 10% lies in the top ten. This sample is drawn from a study of blood T cells in healthy people across ages. Study results and caveats: Age advanced and TCR beta diversity per million T cells fell, roughly linearly. TCR beta diversity was tightly associated with the proportion of naive T cells. When set beside aged donors, long-lived donors presented more naive CD4+ cells and higher diversity.

The same sample was also studied in work on T cells of mothers and their children.

The chain employs TRBV28 and TRBJ2-3, with TRBD1 matching 12 bases. Sequenced: blood. The receptor comes from a boy between 10 and 17 years old in good health. The CDR3 bases are TGTGCCAGCAGTACCCGGGACAGGGGGCTGGCAGATACGCAGTATTTT. It yields the protein CASSTRDRGLADTQYF.